This T cell receptor beta chain was found in a study of regulatory T cells in long-lasting Graves disease (dated by TCRdb to the early 2020s). Study-wide context: In the newly diagnosed Graves' disease group, patients had been taking antithyroid drugs for less than 3 months. A total of about 35 samples underwent TCR sequencing: roughly 13 from persistent and roughly 20 from newly diagnosed Graves' disease patients. Peripheral blood TCR sequencing and RNA sequencing compared persistent Graves' disease patients with newly diagnosed Graves' disease patients. The study took place in China and was registered as a clinical trial. The paper's findings and limits, for the study overall: Persistent patients shared more public clonotypes among themselves (around 3,000) than newly diagnosed patients did (over 900). The authors noted that the small sample size was a limitation that may lower accuracy. Sequencing and analysis were limited to the TCR beta chain. Peripheral blood alone was examined, since thyroid tissue, which constituted the primary lesion, could not be accessed. Compared with newly diagnosed patients, patients with persistent Graves' disease had lower TCR Shannon entropy and fewer highly expanded clones, which suggests clonal expansion. Persistent disease showed preferential use of TRBV28, TRBJ1-2 and TRBJ2-5, whereas newly diagnosed disease favored TRBV20-1 and TRBJ2-1.

What this sample's time point label stands for: newly diagnosed GD, antithyroid drugs for less than 3 months. For both TCR sequencing and RNA sequencing, RNA was extracted from PBMCs in TRIzol. The diagnosis of Graves' disease followed American Thyroid Association guidelines. Patients were recruited from an endocrinology department in Xi'an, China. From each patient, around 9 milliliters of peripheral blood was collected into an EDTA anticoagulant tube. Ficoll Paque Plus density gradient separation was used to isolate PBMCs, and no further T cell sorting was performed. An Agilent 2100 Bioanalyzer and agarose gel were used to assess RNA quality, and a NanoDrop 2000 was used to measure RNA concentration. The CDR3 starts with the cysteine, ends with the phenylalanine, and has 16 residues. CDR3 DNA only is kept here, 48 bases in frame from base 1. Sequences SGHRS (CDR1) and YFSETQ (CDR2) are obtained from the germline V gene. A distance of 18 bases separates the germline ends of V and J, which lose 2 bases and 5 bases respectively.

The receptor library was made with multiplex PCR. Instrument on record: Illumina HiSeq 4000. iRepertoire HTBI primers and Arm-PCR amplification of CDR3 regions were used to construct TCR beta libraries. Before sequencing, the PCR products underwent gel purification. Under the source paper's analysis protocol: A total of 60 to 80 TRBV and some 13 TRBJ segments were identified across samples and were used for gene usage analysis of CDR3 amino acid clonotypes. COPE and FqMerger were used to merge filtered high-quality paired reads into contigs. BLAST was used to align contigs to the IMGT TRBV, TRBD and TRBJ reference genes, and CDR3 was defined following IMGT. Any clonotype with a frequency above 0.1% was counted as a highly expanded clone. Shannon entropy was used to measure repertoire diversity, and the Gini coefficient was used to measure V-J evenness. Public clonotypes were defined as clonotypes shared by more than one individual. The public reads were reprocessed in TCRdb via fastp at Q25 and MiXCR, keeping in-frame beta chains. Entries are consolidated by CDR3 protein sequence, retaining the most common genes and DNA. For this entry, the V and J calls and clone size follow TCRdb and not the study's own pipeline. This sample lists roughly 560,000 distinct CDR3 sequences; 15% to 20% were detected once. The ten largest clones represent 20% to 25% of the sample.

This clonotype has a handful of counts. Its antigen remains undetermined. Base-call qualities are not available, and no considerably larger clone is one nucleotide away. This sample was shared with a second study, whose subject was T cells in Graves' hyperthyroidism and ophthalmopathy. As that second paper reports: A patient counted as having stable Graves' hyperthyroidism if no progression to ophthalmopathy occurred over 18 months of follow-up. The hyperthyroidism patients were between 18 and 65 years old and newly diagnosed, with a disease duration of less than 2 months. Any patient with an uncontrolled infection, another autoimmune disease, pregnancy or lactation was excluded. Clinical symptoms, serum thyroxine and TRAb, thyroid ultrasound, and orbital computed tomography formed the basis for the diagnoses. The TCR CDR3 was subjected to a first round of RT-PCR using the HTBI primer set and the Qiagen OneStep RT-PCR kit. Most expanded thyroid clonotypes (frequency above 0.001) were also detected in blood, a finding suggesting that blood repertoires may reflect thyroid immune responses. In cross-validation, a model built on a 13 V-J signature told ophthalmopathy apart from stable hyperthyroidism with 87.88% sensitivity and around 84% specificity, and in testing the same model reached 80%/75%. In validation, the model predicted progression to ophthalmopathy a median of around six months before onset, with roughly 70% sensitivity and 72.22% specificity. A discovery cohort of about 100 patients, approximately 45 with Graves' ophthalmopathy and over 55 with stable Graves' hyperthyroidism, was used to find distinguishing TCR V-J signatures. Whether ophthalmopathy could be predicted prospectively was tested in an independent validation cohort made up of about 18 hyperthyroidism patients plus 17 patients who later progressed to ophthalmopathy. The 75 to 100 discovery patients were divided at random into training and test sets in a 7:3 ratio. In addition, the study compared T-cell repertoires in thyroid tissue and in blood from over 5 Graves' hyperthyroidism patients. After sampling, hyperthyroidism patients received methimazole starting at 30 mg daily, and ophthalmopathy patients received high-dose intravenous methylprednisolone. The libraries were constructed in a second round of multiplex PCR and then size-selected and purified. The libraries were sequenced on an Illumina HiSeq2000 using paired-end 100 bp reads. SOAPnuke was used to process the raw data, with reads discarded if the reads contained adapters or uncalled bases, had a mean Phred below 15, or lacked an exact constant-primer or identifier match. COPE v1.2.5 was used to merge high-quality paired reads, and clonotypes were defined as unique nucleotide sequences. MiTCR v1.1 was used to align the clonotypes against IMGT TRBV, TRBD and TRBJ reference segments. The analysis was restricted to V-J combinations with a frequency above 0.0001, which together covered about 99% of the repertoires. The TCS score was defined as the ratio of F50 (clonal expansion) to E x V (chaos), calculated using BLOSUM62-based TCRdist between CDR3 peptides within each V-J. Welch's t-statistics and random forest reduced just over 500 V-J features to 10 to 15, which were used in a naive Bayes classifier (R e1071). Sample size was not statistically predetermined, and investigators were not blinded to group allocation. The paper describes TCR Vbeta CDR3 sequencing of 140 or so peripheral blood samples, made up of 43 ophthalmopathy patients, approximately 73 hyperthyroidism patients and 17 progressor patients.

Specimen: peripheral blood mononuclear cells (PBMCs), collected at new diagnosis, from a patient treated with antithyroid drugs. The chain employs TRBV5-1 and TRBJ2-3, with the D call perhaps TRBD1 or TRBD2, each one matching 5 bases. This TCR derives from a woman aged 40 to 65 with Graves disease. Donor details come from another sample of the same person, matched by shared clones. The sequence in DNA is TGCGCCAGCAGCTTTCGCATGGGGGTTAAGGGAGATACGCAGTATTTT. Translation gives CASSFRMGVKGDTQYF.